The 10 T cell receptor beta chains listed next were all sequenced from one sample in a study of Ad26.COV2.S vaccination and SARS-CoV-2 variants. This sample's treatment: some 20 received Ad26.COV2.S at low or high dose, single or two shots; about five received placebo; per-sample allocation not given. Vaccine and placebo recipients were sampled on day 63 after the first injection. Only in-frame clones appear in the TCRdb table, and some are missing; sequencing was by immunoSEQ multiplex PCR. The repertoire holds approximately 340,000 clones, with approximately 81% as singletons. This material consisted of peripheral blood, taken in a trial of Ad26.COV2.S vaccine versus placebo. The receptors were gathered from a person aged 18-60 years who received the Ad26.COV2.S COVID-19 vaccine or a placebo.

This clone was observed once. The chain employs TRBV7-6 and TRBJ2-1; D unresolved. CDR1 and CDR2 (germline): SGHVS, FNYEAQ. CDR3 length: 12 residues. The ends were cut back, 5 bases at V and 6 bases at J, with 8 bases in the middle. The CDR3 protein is CASSHTGNEQFF. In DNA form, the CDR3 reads TGTGCCAGCAGCCACACGGGCAATGAGCAGTTCTTC.

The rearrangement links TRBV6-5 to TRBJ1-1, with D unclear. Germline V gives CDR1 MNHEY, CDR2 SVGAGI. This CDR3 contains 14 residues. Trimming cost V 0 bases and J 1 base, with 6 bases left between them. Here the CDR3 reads CASSYSEGNTEAFF. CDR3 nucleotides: TGTGCCAGCAGTTACTCAGAGGGGAACACTGAAGCTTTCTTT.

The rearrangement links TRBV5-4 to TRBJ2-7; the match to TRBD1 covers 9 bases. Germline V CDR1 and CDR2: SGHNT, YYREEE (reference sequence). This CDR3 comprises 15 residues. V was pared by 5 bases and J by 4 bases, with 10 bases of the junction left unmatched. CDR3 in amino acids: CASSTTRDRVYEQYF. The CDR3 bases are TGTGCCAGCAGTACAACACGGGACAGGGTGTACGAGCAGTACTTC.

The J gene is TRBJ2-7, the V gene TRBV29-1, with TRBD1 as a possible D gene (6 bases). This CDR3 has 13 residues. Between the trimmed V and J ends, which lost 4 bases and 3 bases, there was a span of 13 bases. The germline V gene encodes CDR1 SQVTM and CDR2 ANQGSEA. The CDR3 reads CSVAQGTSYEQYF. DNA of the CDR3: TGCAGCGTTGCCCAAGGGACAAGCTACGAGCAGTACTTC.

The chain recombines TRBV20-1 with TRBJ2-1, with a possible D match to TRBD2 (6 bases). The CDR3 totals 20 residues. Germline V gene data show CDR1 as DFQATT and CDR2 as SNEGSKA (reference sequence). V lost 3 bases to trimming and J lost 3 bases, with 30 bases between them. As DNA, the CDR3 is TGCAGTGCTAGTGTGCTTGCAGCCCTGTCGGGAGATAATTTCTACAATGAGCAGTTCTTC. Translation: CSASVLAALSGDNFYNEQFF.

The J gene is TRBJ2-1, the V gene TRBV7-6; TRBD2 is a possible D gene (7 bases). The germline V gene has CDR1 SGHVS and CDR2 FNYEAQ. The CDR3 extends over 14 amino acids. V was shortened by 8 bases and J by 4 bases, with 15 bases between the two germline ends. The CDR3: CASGGGGAYNEQFF. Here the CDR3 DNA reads TGTGCCAGCGGAGGGGGAGGGGCTTACAATGAGCAGTTCTTC.

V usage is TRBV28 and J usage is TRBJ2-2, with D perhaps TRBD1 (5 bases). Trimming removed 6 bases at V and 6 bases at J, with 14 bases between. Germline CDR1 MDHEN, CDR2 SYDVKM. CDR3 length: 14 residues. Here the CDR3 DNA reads TGTGCCAGCAGGCATCAGGGAACCGCCGGGGAGCTGTTTTTT. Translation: CASRHQGTAGELFF. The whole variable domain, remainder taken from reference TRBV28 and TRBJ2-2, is DVKVTQSSRYLVKRTGEKVFLECVQDMDHENMFWYRQDPGLGLRLIYFSYDVKMKEKGDIPEGYSVSREKKERFSLILESASTNQTSMYLCASRHQGTAGELFFGEGSRLTVL.

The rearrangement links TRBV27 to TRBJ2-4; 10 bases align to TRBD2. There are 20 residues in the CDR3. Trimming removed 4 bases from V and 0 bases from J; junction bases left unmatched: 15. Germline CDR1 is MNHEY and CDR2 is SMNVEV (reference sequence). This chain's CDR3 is CASSSPDNSGRRIAKNIQYF. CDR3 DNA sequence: TGTGCCAGCAGTTCTCCTGATAATAGCGGGAGGAGAATAGCCAAAAACATTCAGTACTTC.

CDR3 bases: TGTGCCAGCACCCGAGATGGCGGCTCTGGAAACACCATATATTTT. This encodes CASTRDGGSGNTIYF. The rearrangement links TRBV9 to TRBJ1-3; D remains ambiguous. The V gene lost 6 bases and the J gene lost 0 bases, with 13 bases spanning the gap. This CDR3 is built from 15 residues. Germline V CDR1 and CDR2: SGDLS, YYNGEE.

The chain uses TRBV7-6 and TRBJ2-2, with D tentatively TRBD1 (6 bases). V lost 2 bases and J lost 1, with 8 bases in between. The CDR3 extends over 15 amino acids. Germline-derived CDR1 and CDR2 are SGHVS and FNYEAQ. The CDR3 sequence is CASSLQGRNTGELFF. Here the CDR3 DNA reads TGTGCCAGCAGCTTACAGGGGCGGAACACCGGGGAGCTGTTTTTT.